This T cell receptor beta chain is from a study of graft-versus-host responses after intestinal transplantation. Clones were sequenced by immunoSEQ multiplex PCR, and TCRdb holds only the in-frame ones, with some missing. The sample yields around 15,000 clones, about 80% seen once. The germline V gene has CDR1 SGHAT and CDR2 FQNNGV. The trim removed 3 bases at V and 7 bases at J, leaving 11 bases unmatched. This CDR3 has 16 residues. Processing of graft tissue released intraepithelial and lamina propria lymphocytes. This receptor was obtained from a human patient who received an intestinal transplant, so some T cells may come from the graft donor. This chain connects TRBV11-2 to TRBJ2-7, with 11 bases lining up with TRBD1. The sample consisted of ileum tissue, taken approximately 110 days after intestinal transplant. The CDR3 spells CASSFNRDRGLGEQYF. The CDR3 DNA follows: TGTGCCAGCAGCTTTAACCGGGACAGGGGGTTGGGTGAGCAGTACTTC.